There are many counts of the clone carrying this TCR beta chain. Its antigen remains unidentified. This sample is drawn from a study of regulatory T cells in long-lasting Graves disease. On the study more broadly: Graves' patients, diagnosed recently, had received antithyroid drugs under 3 months.

Investigators prepared the TCR beta libraries by applying iRepertoire HTBI primers and Arm-PCR of CDR3 regions. TCRdb called the multiplex PCR reads again in MiXCR, with one record for every CDR3 protein. The table records about 400,000 distinct CDR3 sequences, under 20% of them present only once. The study's findings and limits: Patients with persistent disease showed a bias toward TRBV28, TRBJ1-2 and TRBJ2-5.

Germline CDR1 reads MNHNS; CDR2 reads SASEGT. V was trimmed by 6 bases and J by 4 bases, leaving 9 bases between them. This CDR3 comprises 12 residues. As to time point: newly diagnosed GD, antithyroid drugs for less than 3 months. Construction of the TCR library relied on RNA isolated from PBMCs. These records were also assigned to another study, of T cells in Graves' hyperthyroidism and ophthalmopathy.

The sample consisted of peripheral blood mononuclear cells (PBMCs), taken at new diagnosis, from a patient treated with antithyroid drugs. The rearrangement uses TRBV6-1 and TRBJ1-2; D is unresolved. The sequence came from a woman younger than 30 with Graves disease. CDR3: CASRHSPYGYTF. For the CDR3, the DNA is TGTGCCAGCAGACACAGTCCCTATGGCTACACCTTC.